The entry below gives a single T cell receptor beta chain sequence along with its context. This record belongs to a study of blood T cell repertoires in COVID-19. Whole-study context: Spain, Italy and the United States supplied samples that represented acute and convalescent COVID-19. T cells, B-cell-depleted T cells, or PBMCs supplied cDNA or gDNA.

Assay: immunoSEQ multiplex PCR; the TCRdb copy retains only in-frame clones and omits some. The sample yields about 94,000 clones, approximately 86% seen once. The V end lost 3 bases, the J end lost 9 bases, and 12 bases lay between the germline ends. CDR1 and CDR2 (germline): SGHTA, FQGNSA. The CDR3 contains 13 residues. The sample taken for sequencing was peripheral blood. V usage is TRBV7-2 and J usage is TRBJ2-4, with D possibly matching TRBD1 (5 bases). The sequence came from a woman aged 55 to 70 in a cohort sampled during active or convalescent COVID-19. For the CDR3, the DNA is TGTGCCAGCAGCTTGACAGTAGCCGGCATTCAGTACTTC. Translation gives CASSLTVAGIQYF. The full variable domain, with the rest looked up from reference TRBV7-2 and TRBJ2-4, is GAGVSQSPSNKVTEKGKDVELRCDPISGHTALYWYRQSLGQGLEFLIYFQGNSAPDKSGLPSDRFSAERTGGSVSTLTIQRTQQEDSAVYLCASSLTVAGIQYFGAGTRLSVL.